These T cell receptor beta chains were read from a single sample in a study of blood T cell repertoires in COVID-19. Libraries were prepared by immunoSEQ multiplex PCR; TCRdb keeps only in-frame clonotypes and omits some of them. The sample lists 200,000 or so clones; 65% to 85% were seen once. The sequencing input was peripheral blood. The receptors were gathered from a young woman with acute or convalescent COVID-19. Each CDR3 is given with its conserved first and last residue. D genes are given only for firm matches. The listing skips clone size in some rows; elsewhere it reads once, few, many or a size class.

clone_size j_call d_call v_call cdr3_nt cdr3_aa
once TRBJ1-4 - TRBV5-8 TGTGCCAGCAGCTTGGCAGGGTCGGCTTACGAAAAACTGTTTTTT CASSLAGSAYEKLFF
- TRBJ1-1 - TRBV19 TGTGCCAGTAGTCAAGGTGCGGGCGTTTTCACTGAAGCTTTCTTT CASSQGAGVFTEAFF
- TRBJ2-3 - TRBV19 TGTGCCAGTAGTATAGGCGAGCGGGTGAGCACAGATACGCAGTATTTT CASSIGERVSTDTQYF
few TRBJ1-3 TRBD1 TRBV30 TGTGCCTGGAGTAAGGACAGGGCTCTAGGAAACACCATATATTTT CAWSKDRALGNTIYF
- TRBJ2-7 - TRBV7-6 TGTGCCAGCAGCTCAAGGACAGACCTCTCCTACGAGCAGTACTTC CASSSRTDLSYEQYF
once TRBJ1-5 TRBD1 TRBV9 TGTGCCAGCAGCCCCGACAGGGTTCTTCCTTTTGGTCAGCCCCAGCATTTT CASSPDRVLPFGQPQHF
- TRBJ1-5 TRBD1 TRBV28 TGTGCCAGCAGAAACGGACAGGCCGGAGGCAATCAGCCCCAGCATTTT CASRNGQAGGNQPQHF
- TRBJ2-2 - TRBV10-3 TGTGCCATCAGTGAAGGAGGCACGAACACCGGGGAGCTGTTTTTT CAISEGGTNTGELFF
- TRBJ2-5 TRBD2 TRBV6-2/TRBV6-3 TGTGCCAGCAGTTATACGGGGGGAGATCGGGAGACCCAGTACTTC CASSYTGGDRETQYF
- TRBJ2-7 - TRBV28 TGTGCCAGCAGTTCGACTGTTTACGAGCAGTACTTC CASSSTVYEQYF
- TRBJ2-1 TRBD2 TRBV9 TGTGCCAGCAGCGTAGTACTAGCGGGGGAGCAGTTCTTC CASSVVLAGEQFF
- TRBJ2-7 TRBD1 TRBV2 TGTGCCAGCATACAGGGGGCCTCCTACGAGCAGTACTTC CASIQGASYEQYF
- TRBJ1-6 - TRBV19 TGTGCCAGTAGTATAAGAGGGAACAATTCACCCCTCCACTTT CASSIRGNNSPLHF
- TRBJ1-5 TRBD1 TRBV30 TGTGCCTGGAGTTCTTCTCGTCAGGGGGCAAGCAATCAGCCCCAGCATTTT CAWSSSRQGASNQPQHF
few TRBJ2-7 TRBD2 TRBV3-1/TRBV3-2 TGTGCCAGCAGCCAAGATAGCGGGAGGGCCAGCGAGCAGTACTTC CASSQDSGRASEQYF
- TRBJ2-1 TRBD2 TRBV5-5 TGTGCCAGCAGCGCCCTAGCGGAAAGATACAATGAGCAGTTCTTC CASSALAERYNEQFF
once TRBJ1-6 - TRBV7-9 TGTGCCAGCAGCTTTGACACGGCTTCACCCCTCCACTTT CASSFDTASPLHF
- TRBJ1-1 - TRBV28 TGTGCCAGCAGTTTAGCAGGCCACGAAGCTTTCTTT CASSLAGHEAFF
- TRBJ1-4 TRBD1 TRBV4-2 TGTGCCAGCAGCCAAGTTAGTCCACAGGGGAAACATGAAAAACTGTTTTTT CASSQVSPQGKHEKLFF
- TRBJ2-1 - TRBV18 TGTGCCAGCTCACAGGGGATTAGGACAGCCTGGGACGGCAATGAGCAGTTCTTC CASSQGIRTAWDGNEQFF
once TRBJ2-1 - TRBV1 TGCACCAGCAGCCGCACGCCGAAAATACTGGACAGGGGGAGAGGCAATGAGCAGTTCTTC CTSSRTPKILDRGRGNEQFF
- TRBJ2-5 TRBD2 TRBV5-8 TGTGCCAGCAGCCCGGCGACCGGGACTAGCGGGGCGATGTGGACCCAGTACTTC CASSPATGTSGAMWTQYF
- TRBJ1-1 TRBD1 TRBV6-2/TRBV6-3 TGTGCCAGCAGTTACAGGGGGCCGAACACTGAAGCTTTCTTT CASSYRGPNTEAFF
- TRBJ2-4 TRBD1 TRBV7-6 TGTGCCAGCAGCGGAGGCGGGACAGGGGGCGGCATTCAGTACTTC CASSGGGTGGGIQYF
- TRBJ1-1 TRBD1 TRBV7-2 TGTGCCAGCAGCTTCGGACAGGGGACGACTGAAGCTTTCTTT CASSFGQGTTEAFF
- TRBJ2-1 TRBD1 TRBV6-5 TGTGCCAGCAGTCGTGGACAGGGAGACAATGAGCAGTTCTTC CASSRGQGDNEQFF
- TRBJ2-1 TRBD2 TRBV10-3 TGTGCCATCAGTGGGGAGCGGGAGTCTAACAATGAGCAGTTCTTC CAISGERESNNEQFF
- TRBJ1-2 - TRBV5-1 TGCGCCAGCAGCTTGGCGGCCAGCGCAAATGGCTACACCTTC CASSLAASANGYTF
- TRBJ2-1 TRBD1 TRBV10-1 TGCGCCAGCAGTGAAAGGGGGCCCAATGAGCAGTTCTTC CASSERGPNEQFF
- TRBJ2-4 - TRBV7-9 TGTGCCAGCAGCGTGACAGGCCTGCCCCTAGCCAAAAACATTCAGTACTTC CASSVTGLPLAKNIQYF
- TRBJ1-4 TRBD1 TRBV9 TGTGCCAGCAGCTTAGGGGACAGGGGCAATGAAAAACTGTTTTTT CASSLGDRGNEKLFF
- TRBJ2-7 TRBD1 TRBV30 TGTGCCTGGAGTGCCCCCCGCAGGACAGGGAGCTACGAGCAGTACTTC CAWSAPRRTGSYEQYF
- TRBJ2-1 TRBD1 TRBV27 TGTGCCAGCAGGTCGAGACAGGGGTATGAGAATGAGCAGTTCTTC CASRSRQGYENEQFF
few TRBJ2-1 TRBD2 TRBV11-3 TGTGCCAGCAGCTTAATTAGCGGGGTTAACAATGAGCAGTTCTTC CASSLISGVNNEQFF
- TRBJ1-2 - TRBV29-1 TGCAGCGCTCCACAGGAAGTGGGCAACTATGGCTACACCTTC CSAPQEVGNYGYTF
- TRBJ2-4 - TRBV4-3 TGCGCCAGCAGCCATCCAGGACAGAAAAACATTCAGTACTTC CASSHPGQKNIQYF
- TRBJ2-7 - TRBV13 TGTGCCAGCAGCGGGGGACTCACGATACCCTACGAGCAGTACTTC CASSGGLTIPYEQYF
- TRBJ2-3 TRBD2 TRBV19 TGTGCCAGTAGTGGGGGGGGACCCCTAGATACGCAGTATTTT CASSGGGPLDTQYF
- TRBJ2-2 TRBD2 TRBV7-2 TGTGCCAGCAGCTTTGGGCTAGCGGGGGCTACCGGGGAGCTGTTTTTT CASSFGLAGATGELFF
few TRBJ1-2 TRBD1 TRBV28 TGTGCCACCGACAGGGATTCGAGCTATGGCTACACCTTC CATDRDSSYGYTF
- TRBJ1-6 - TRBV24-1 TGTGCCACCAGTGAAGGCGGTTTCAATTCACCCCTCCACTTT CATSEGGFNSPLHF